The 2 T cell receptor beta chains below were found in one sample sequenced in a study of blood T cells in healthy people across ages. A second PCR of roughly 7 to 11 cycles used a sample-barcoded 5' primer and a J-beta primer mix. TCRdb re-derived calls from the 5' RACE reads in MiXCR, one entry per CDR3 protein. The sample has some 1,800,000 distinct CDR3 sequences; around 42% are singletons. Sequenced input: blood. Source of these receptors: a human donor in good health.

A remark on this clonotype: A read error may produce the germline difference seen at one junction end. The chain uses TRBV20-1 and TRBJ1-1; D is unclear. Germline V gives CDR1 DFQATT, CDR2 SNEGSKA (reference sequence). The CDR3 extends over 12 amino acids. CDR3 DNA sequence: TGCGGTGCTAGAGATGGGTCCCGTGAAGCTTTCTTT. Translated: CGARDGSREAFF.

The gene calls are TRBV9 and TRBJ1-1; 7 bases align to TRBD1. The CDR3 totals 16 residues. Germline CDR1 SGDLS, CDR2 YYNGEE. J was trimmed by 0 bases and V by 3 bases; bases with no gene match: 8. CDR3 protein: CASSAPSGQMNTEAFF. The CDR3 DNA reads TGTGCCAGCAGCGCCCCATCGGGACAGATGAACACTGAAGCTTTCTTT.